This TCR beta chain stems from a study of T cell changes during pregnancy in multiple sclerosis. The data were produced by immunoSEQ multiplex PCR, yet TCRdb's version contains in-frame clones alone and is incomplete. The data show more than 55,000 clones, roughly 94% seen once. The TCR comes from a female donor with multiple sclerosis, enrolled in a pregnancy study. The input for sequencing was CD8+ T cells from peripheral blood mononuclear cells, taken after pregnancy.

The CDR3 region has the DNA TGCGCCAGCAGCCCAGTGGGCGGGAGAAAGTACGAGCAGTACTTC. Translating it yields CASSPVGGRKYEQYF. The rearrangement uses TRBV5-1 and TRBJ2-7, with 7 nucleotides matching TRBD2. CDR1 and CDR2 (germline): SGHRS, YFSETQ. V shed 4 bases, J shed 4 bases, and the junction held 11 bases outside the gene matches. The CDR3 runs 15 residues.